These 22 T cell receptor beta chains share one sample of origin, sequenced in a study of shared clonotypes between healthy human individuals. Only in-frame clones appear in the TCRdb table, and some are missing; sequencing was by immunoSEQ multiplex PCR. The sample includes some 380,000 clones, just over 95% of them seen just once. The source material was memory CD8+ T cells sorted from blood. Subset described: CD45RO+ cells pooled with CCR7-negative TemRA cells. These TCRs come from a man under 40 in good health.

The V and J genes are TRBV30 and TRBJ2-7; D tentatively fits TRBD1 or TRBD2 (5 bases each). The CDR3 has 12 amino acids. The V and J ends lost 5 bases and 1 base respectively, with 9 bases between them. CDR1 and CDR2 (germline): GTSNPN, SVGIG (reference sequence). The CDR3 region has the DNA TGTGCCTGGGGGGACGGGTCCTACGAGCAGTACTTC. Translation: CAWGDGSYEQYF.

This chain connects TRBV5-4 to TRBJ1-2, with D unresolved. Trimming pared 0 bases from V and 6 bases from J, leaving 18 bases between. The germline CDR1 and CDR2 sequences are SGHNT and YYREEE (reference sequence). The CDR3 length is 16 residues. CDR3 nucleotides: TGTGCCAGCAGCTTGGTGAGTGGAGGACCTCAGAATGGCTACACCTTC. Its protein is CASSLVSGGPQNGYTF.

This clone has only a few counts. The rearrangement uses TRBV7-2 and TRBJ2-7; 15 positions agree with TRBD2. The CDR3 spans 15 residues. Germline CDR1 reads SGHTA; CDR2 reads FQGNSA. V lost 4 bases and J lost 2; bases outside the gene matches: 0. The CDR3 sequence is CASSWTSGRAYEQYF. CDR3 DNA sequence: TGTGCCAGCAGCTGGACTAGCGGGAGGGCCTACGAGCAGTACTTC.

The chain recombines TRBV5-1 with TRBJ2-1; 7 positions agree with TRBD2. V lost 6 bases, J lost 6 bases, and 15 bases stayed unmatched. In germline, CDR1 is SGHRS, CDR2 YFSETQ. The CDR3 has 16 residues. CDR3 in amino acids: CASTTFGGRSFNEQFF. CDR3 sequence (DNA): TGCGCCAGCACAACCTTCGGCGGGAGATCTTTCAATGAGCAGTTCTTC.

The chain uses TRBV2 and TRBJ1-1, with D possibly being TRBD1 (6 bases). Germline assignment: CDR1 SNHLY and CDR2 FYNNEI. This CDR3 contains 13 residues. Deletions cut 8 bases from V and 0 bases from J, with 10 bases between. The CDR3 spells CASGQRMNTEAFF. In nucleotides, the CDR3 is TGTGCCAGCGGACAGAGGATGAACACTGAAGCTTTCTTT.

The rearrangement uses TRBV10-1 and TRBJ2-7, with 11 bases matching TRBD1. The CDR3 runs to 13 residues. V dropped 8 bases and J dropped 3; count of bases not matched to a gene: 3. Germline CDR1 and CDR2: WNHNN and SYGVQD (reference sequence). DNA for the CDR3: TGCGCCAGCTCCGGGACAGGGGGCTACGAGCAGTACTTC. Its protein product is CASSGTGGYEQYF.

This chain connects TRBV27 to TRBJ2-1; maybe TRBD2 (5 bases). Germline CDR1 is MNHEY and CDR2 is SMNVEV (reference sequence). The germline V and J ends were trimmed by 6 bases and 3 bases, with 12 bases remaining between them. The CDR3 extends over 14 amino acids. The DNA for the CDR3 is TGTGCCAGCAGGACTAATGACTTCTACAATGAGCAGTTCTTC. Translation gives CASRTNDFYNEQFF.

The chain carries TRBV7-8 and TRBJ2-1, with D uncertain. Germline assignment: CDR1 SGHVS and CDR2 FQNEAQ. The CDR3 is 14 amino acids. Between the trimmed V and J ends, which lost 4 bases and 9 bases, there was a span of 16 bases. Here the CDR3 reads CASSSQPIAGEQFF. CDR3 in DNA: TGTGCCAGCAGCTCACAGCCCATAGCTGGTGAGCAGTTCTTC.

This clone was picked up one time. The same CDR3 arises from other DNA sequences in this sample as well. The chain uses TRBV19 and TRBJ2-4; D might be TRBD2 (6 bases). Trimming took 5 bases from V and 0 from J, leaving 17 bases between them. The V gene's germline CDR1 is LNHDA and CDR2 SQIVND (reference sequence). There are 17 residues in the CDR3. The CDR3 reads CASSDGGTLVAKNIQYF. In DNA form, the CDR3 reads TGTGCCAGTAGTGATGGAGGGACCCTAGTAGCCAAAAACATTCAGTACTTC.

This rearrangement joins TRBV14 to TRBJ1-2; D call uncertain. The CDR3 loop spans 11 amino acids. Germline-derived CDR1 and CDR2 are SGHDN and FVKESK. The V end was cut by 1 base, the J end by 10 bases, with 7 bases between. The CDR3 DNA sequence: TGTGCCAGCAGCCAAGGGGGTCTCTACACCTTC. Protein sequence: CASSQGGLYTF.

This chain joins TRBV28 and TRBJ2-1; D is undetermined. Germline assignment: CDR1 MDHEN and CDR2 SYDVKM. V lost 3 bases, J lost 5 bases, and 11 bases lay in between. The CDR3 is made up of 14 amino acids. Here the CDR3 reads CASSFSRVHNEQFF. The DNA of the CDR3 is TGTGCCAGCAGTTTCTCTCGGGTCCACAATGAGCAGTTCTTC.

The chain has TRBV6-1 and TRBJ2-2; no reliable D call. The V gene lost 5 bases and the J gene lost 1 base, with 2 bases spanning the gap. Germline V gene data show CDR1 as MNHNS and CDR2 as SASEGT. This CDR3 is built from 12 residues. In DNA, the CDR3 is TGTGCCAGCAGTAGGAACACCGGGGAGCTGTTTTTT. Translating it yields CASSRNTGELFF.

The V and J genes are TRBV18 and TRBJ2-4, with 15 positions matching TRBD2. The germline V gene encodes CDR1 KGHSH and CDR2 LQKENI. CDR3 length equals 19 residues. V was clipped by 0 bases and J by 1 base; unmatched bases: 4. The CDR3 sequence is CASSPPGTSGRIAKNIQYF. CDR3 nucleotide sequence: TGTGCCAGCTCACCACCCGGGACTAGCGGGAGGATTGCCAAAAACATTCAGTACTTC.

On this clone: The sample holds other DNA sequences that translate to the same CDR3. The rearrangement uses TRBV5-1 and TRBJ2-1; D is undetermined. V was pared by 0 bases and J by 7 bases, with 8 bases between. Germline V CDR1 and CDR2: SGHRS, YFSETQ. The CDR3 covers 13 residues. DNA for the CDR3: TGCGCCAGCAGCTTGGCCGGTGGGAATGAGCAGTTCTTC. Translating gives CASSLAGGNEQFF. The full variable domain, rest sourced from reference TRBV5-1 and TRBJ2-1, is KAGVTQTPRYLIKTRGQQVTLSCSPISGHRSVSWYQQTPGQGLQFLFEYFSETQRNKGNFPGRFSGRQFSNSRSEMNVSTLELGDSALYLCASSLAGGNEQFFGPGTRLTVL.

J is TRBJ1-4 and V is TRBV28, with 9 bases matching TRBD1. Unmatched junction bases numbered 9, after V lost 4 bases and J lost 6 bases. The CDR3 covers 16 residues. CDR1 MDHEN and CDR2 SYDVKM come from the germline V gene. The CDR3 bases are TGTGCCAGCAGTTCCGGGACAGGGTCTCAGCATGAAAAACTGTTTTTT. Translation: CASSSGTGSQHEKLFF. Full variable domain (remainder filled in from reference TRBV28 and TRBJ1-4): DVKVTQSSRYLVKRTGEKVFLECVQDMDHENMFWYRQDPGLGLRLIYFSYDVKMKEKGDIPEGYSVSREKKERFSLILESASTNQTSMYLCASSSGTGSQHEKLFFGSGTQLSVL.

The chain uses TRBV7-9 and TRBJ2-5; the D gene is possibly TRBD2 (5 bases). The CDR3 has 13 amino acids. The germline V gene has CDR1 SEHNR and CDR2 FQNEAQ (reference sequence). Trimming removed 7 bases at V and 5 bases at J, with 14 bases between. CDR3 amino acids: CASTKGWRETQYF. CDR3 nucleotides: TGTGCCAGCACCAAAGGTTGGAGGGAGACCCAGTACTTC.

The chain employs TRBV5-4 and TRBJ2-1, with TRBD2 matching 9 bases. The V gene end was trimmed by 0 bases and the J gene end by 12 bases; junction bases not matched to a gene: 10. The CDR3 length is 15 residues. Germline CDR1 and CDR2: SGHNT and YYREEE (reference sequence). The CDR3 reads CASSLASGTVIGQFF. In DNA, the CDR3 is TGTGCCAGCAGCTTGGCTAGCGGGACGGTAATCGGGCAGTTCTTC.

V usage is TRBV5-1 and J usage is TRBJ1-5, with D perhaps TRBD1 (6 bases). The ends were cut back, 0 bases at V and 8 bases at J, with 12 bases in the middle. The germline V gene encodes CDR1 SGHRS and CDR2 YFSETQ. The length of the CDR3 is 14 residues. The CDR3 loop is CASSLEGEGEPQHF. CDR3 sequence (DNA): TGCGCCAGCAGCTTGGAGGGGGAGGGAGAGCCCCAGCATTTT.

J is TRBJ2-3 and V is TRBV7-8; no clear D gene. This CDR3 is 15 amino acids long. Germline assignment: CDR1 SGHVS and CDR2 FQNEAQ. Trimming stripped 4 bases from V and 2 bases from J, with 13 bases between. DNA of the CDR3: TGTGCCAGCAGCTCCCGGGTCGGAGTCACAGATACGCAGTATTTT. Residues: CASSSRVGVTDTQYF.

V usage is TRBV5-1 and J usage is TRBJ2-1; the match to TRBD2 covers 9 bases. Looked up from germline, CDR1 is SGHRS and CDR2 is YFSETQ. The junction had 4 bases not matched to a gene; V was cut back by 0 bases and J by 0 bases. This CDR3 has 17 residues. The CDR3 here is CASSLAMTSGSYNEQFF. CDR3 coding DNA: TGCGCCAGCAGCTTGGCCATGACTAGCGGCTCCTACAATGAGCAGTTCTTC.

The chain carries TRBV5-6 and TRBJ1-5; TRBD1 aligns across 8 bases. This CDR3 has 14 residues. The germline V gene has CDR1 SGHDT and CDR2 YYEEEE. Losses at the gene ends were 4 bases for V and 2 bases for J; bases not matched to a gene: 2. The CDR3 nucleotides read TGTGCCAGCAGCAAGACAGGGGGCAATCAGCCCCAGCATTTT. Protein: CASSKTGGNQPQHF.

This chain uses TRBV27 with TRBJ2-2; 7 bases fit TRBD1. The V gene's germline CDR1 is MNHEY and CDR2 SMNVEV (reference sequence). Trimming took 1 base from V and 1 from J; bases not matched to a gene: 0. The CDR3 covers 15 residues. As DNA, the CDR3 is TGTGCCAGCAGTTTATGGACAGGGAACACCGGGGAGCTGTTTTTT. Translation gives CASSLWTGNTGELFF.